The rows below give T cell receptor beta chains drawn from one sample of a study of OX40 agonist ivuxolimab in advanced cancers. Assay used: immunoSEQ multiplex PCR; TCRdb lists only in-frame clones, some missing. The data show about 93,000 clones, with 91% seen just once and 2.6% held by the top ten. The sample consisted of CD4+ or CD8+ T cells sorted from blood, taken in a trial of the OX40 agonist ivuxolimab. All receptors derive from an adult with an advanced solid tumor such as melanoma, head and neck, liver or kidney cancer. Both conserved end residues are part of each CDR3. Each record gives: J gene, D gene, clone size, V gene, CDR3 DNA, CDR3 protein. D genes are given only for firm matches. Not every row has a clone size; where given, it reads once, few, many or a size class.

>TRBJ2-1|TRBD2|.|TRBV13
TGTGCCAGCAGCCTCGGCTTCCGGCAGCGGGACAGCCATGGGACTAGCGGGGCCTACAATGAGCAGTTCTTC
CASSLGFRQRDSHGTSGAYNEQFF
>TRBJ2-7|.|.|TRBV2
TGTGCCAGCAGTGATGTCGGCTATACCTACGAGCAGTACTTC
CASSDVGYTYEQYF
>TRBJ2-7|TRBD2|.|TRBV7-8
TGTGCCAGCAGCTCCAGGACTAGCGGGAGCTACGAGCAGTACTTC
CASSSRTSGSYEQYF
>TRBJ2-1|TRBD1|.|TRBV11-2
TGTGCCAGCAGCTTAGGGGGACAGGGGCTCAATGAGCAGTTCTTC
CASSLGGQGLNEQFF
>TRBJ2-2|.|.|TRBV5-1
TGCGCCAGCAGCTTAAGAGGGAACACCGGGGAGCTGTTTTTT
CASSLRGNTGELFF
>TRBJ1-2|.|.|TRBV5-3
TGTGCCAGAAGCTTGGGCCCTAGCCTCCCCCAGGCCCTACGTTGCTATGGCTACACCTTC
CARSLGPSLPQALRCYGYTF
>TRBJ2-5|TRBD2|.|TRBV11-2
TGTGCCAGCACCCTCTTAGCGGGAGTGGGGGAGACCCAGTACTTC
CASTLLAGVGETQYF
>TRBJ2-3|.|.|TRBV7-2
TGTGCCAGCAGCTTGAACAGGCTACGCACAGATACGCAGTATTTT
CASSLNRLRTDTQYF
>TRBJ2-1|TRBD2|.|TRBV5-1
TGCGCCAGCAGTATGACTAGCGGGAGGTGGGATGAGCAGTTCTTC
CASSMTSGRWDEQFF
>TRBJ2-5|.|.|TRBV30
TGTGCCTGGAGTGGAGGGCCGGAGACCCAGTACTTC
CAWSGGPETQYF
>TRBJ2-1|.|.|TRBV9
TGTGCCAGCAGCGGGGACAATGAGCAGTTCTTC
CASSGDNEQFF
>TRBJ2-3|.|once|TRBV11-1
TGTGCCAGCAGCCGATTGGGGATGGGGACAGATACGCAGTATTTT
CASSRLGMGTDTQYF
>TRBJ1-1|.|.|TRBV7-2
TGTGCCAGCAGCATCCGAAGGGGATGGACTGAAGCTTTCTTT
CASSIRRGWTEAFF
>TRBJ2-3|.|.|TRBV9
TGTGCCAGCAGGAAAGGGGTACTAGATACGCAGTATTTT
CASRKGVLDTQYF
>TRBJ2-3|.|.|TRBV28
TGTGCCAGCAAAAAGTCCGGGACTTCGCAGTATTTT
CASKKSGTSQYF
>TRBJ2-7|.|.|TRBV19
TGTGCCAGTAGTATCCTCCCGGGCCAGCACGGCGGACCCTCCTACGAGCAGTACTTC
CASSILPGQHGGPSYEQYF
>TRBJ2-1|TRBD2|.|TRBV28
TGTGCCACCATGACTAGCGGGAGCAATGAGCAGTTCTTC
CATMTSGSNEQFF
>TRBJ2-5|TRBD1|.|TRBV9
TGTGCCAGCAGCGTAGAGGGGGCTGGAGAGACCCAGTACTTC
CASSVEGAGETQYF
>TRBJ1-1|.|.|TRBV30
TGTGCCTGGAGGGGGTGGAGCGGCGCTGAAGCTTTCTTT
CAWRGWSGAEAFF
>TRBJ2-1|.|.|TRBV11-3
TGTGCCAGCAGGGCCACAGGGAACAATGAGCAGTTCTTC
CASRATGNNEQFF
>TRBJ2-1|.|.|TRBV7-9
TGTGCCAGCAGCATTAGTGGCGCGGACGAGCAGTTCTTC
CASSISGADEQFF
>TRBJ2-5|.|.|TRBV5-6
TGTGCCAGCAGCAAGGCTAACACTGGGGAGACCCAGTACTTC
CASSKANTGETQYF
>TRBJ1-3|.|.|TRBV6-5
TGTGCCAGCACTCGAACCGGGGACGGCGGAAACACCATATATTTT
CASTRTGDGGNTIYF
>TRBJ2-7|TRBD1|.|TRBV4-1
TGCGCCAGCCGGCCTTTGGGACAGGGGTGGGGCGAGCAGTACTTC
CASRPLGQGWGEQYF
>TRBJ1-1|TRBD1|.|TRBV18
TGTGCCAGCTCACCAAACAGGGGTAACACTGAAGCTTTCTTT
CASSPNRGNTEAFF
>TRBJ2-7|TRBD1|once|TRBV5-1
TGCGCCAGCAGCTCGGCTACAGGGGGCGAGCAGTACTTC
CASSSATGGEQYF
>TRBJ2-7|TRBD1|.|TRBV2
TGTGCCAGCAGGGGACAGGACAGGGGAACCTACGAGCAGTACTTC
CASRGQDRGTYEQYF
>TRBJ1-5|.|.|TRBV18
TGTGCCAGCTCACCGGGGCAGAATCAGCCCCAGCATTTT
CASSPGQNQPQHF
>TRBJ1-2|.|.|TRBV6-1
TGTGCCAGCAGACAAGGGGTAGGCTATGGCTACACCTTC
CASRQGVGYGYTF
>TRBJ1-1|.|.|TRBV6-1
TGTGCCAGCAGTTTGATCGGGAACACTGAAGCTTTCTTT
CASSLIGNTEAFF
>TRBJ2-1|.|.|TRBV7-8
TGTGCCAGCAGCTCCAACAATGAGCAGTTCTTC
CASSSNNEQFF
>TRBJ1-4|TRBD1|.|TRBV7-9
TGTGCCAGCAGCCTCTATCTGGACAGGGGTGAAAAACTGTTTTTT
CASSLYLDRGEKLFF
>TRBJ2-1|TRBD2|.|TRBV11-2
TGTGCCAGCAGTCGTACCGGGAGGAAACCTATGAATGAGCAGTTCTTC
CASSRTGRKPMNEQFF
>TRBJ2-1|.|once|TRBV18
TGTGCCAGCTCACCCTCGCATACTAATGAGCAGTTCTTC
CASSPSHTNEQFF
>TRBJ1-1|TRBD1|.|TRBV14
TGTGCCAGCAGCCGAGGACAGGAGAACACTGAAGCTTTCTTT
CASSRGQENTEAFF
>TRBJ2-2|.|.|TRBV15
TGTGCCACCAGCGGGGGAGGGGGAACCGGGGAGCTGTTTTTT
CATSGGGGTGELFF
>TRBJ2-6|TRBD2|.|TRBV7-2
TGTGCCAGCAGCCCAGTCCGGACTAGCGGTTCCTCTGGGGCCAACGTCCTGACTTTC
CASSPVRTSGSSGANVLTF
>TRBJ1-5|.|.|TRBV30
TGTGCCTGGAGTACAGGGAGCAATCAGCCCCAGCATTTT
CAWSTGSNQPQHF
>TRBJ2-7|TRBD2|.|TRBV28
TGTGCCAGCGCCCTCGCCGGGAGGGCCGGGGGCGAGCAGTACTTC
CASALAGRAGGEQYF
>TRBJ2-1|.|.|TRBV7-2
TGTGCCAGCAGCTACAAGCCAGGTCCCGGAGAGCAGTTCTTC
CASSYKPGPGEQFF
>TRBJ1-4|.|.|TRBV28
TGTGCCAGCAGTGGCCAGAACTTTGCAACTAATGAAAAACTGTTTTTT
CASSGQNFATNEKLFF
>TRBJ2-4|.|.|TRBV9
TGTGCCAGCAGCTGGGGGGTAGGAGCCAAAAACATTCAGTACTTC
CASSWGVGAKNIQYF
>TRBJ2-2|TRBD2|.|TRBV27
TGTGCCAGCAGTATGGGACTAGTTAACACCGGGGAGCTGTTTTTT
CASSMGLVNTGELFF
>TRBJ1-1|TRBD1|once|TRBV5-1
TGCGCCAGCAGCTCCGGGACAGTCATGAACACTGAAGCTTTCTTT
CASSSGTVMNTEAFF
>TRBJ2-1|TRBD2|.|TRBV18
TGTGCCAGCTCACCACGAGTAGCGGGAGGCGATGAGCAGTTCTTC
CASSPRVAGGDEQFF
>TRBJ1-2|.|.|TRBV19
TGTGCCAGTAGTTCAAAGGTGACAGAAAACTATGGCTACACCTTC
CASSSKVTENYGYTF
>TRBJ2-1|.|few|TRBV7-9
TGTGCCAGCAGCTCAGGATACAATGAGCAGTTCTTC
CASSSGYNEQFF
>TRBJ2-5|TRBD2|.|TRBV11-2
TGTGCCAGCAGCTCGACCAAACTAGCGAAGGAGACCCAGTACTTC
CASSSTKLAKETQYF
>TRBJ2-5|TRBD1|.|TRBV18
TGTGCCAGCTCACCGGGACAGAGCCAAGAGACCCAGTACTTC
CASSPGQSQETQYF
>TRBJ2-5|.|.|TRBV10-3
TGTGCCATCGGCGGGAATAGGGAGACCCAGTACTTC
CAIGGNRETQYF
>TRBJ2-1|.|.|TRBV29-1
TGCAGCGTTGAAGATATAAGTTTACTGCGTTGGGTCTTC
CSVEDISLLRWVF
>TRBJ1-2|.|.|TRBV5-1
TGCGCCAGCAGCTTAGTGGGTACAAGCTATGGCTACACCTTC
CASSLVGTSYGYTF
>TRBJ2-1|TRBD2|.|TRBV10-3
TGTGCCATCAGTGAAGGGCGGGAGGGCAATGAGCAGTTCTTC
CAISEGREGNEQFF
>TRBJ1-3|TRBD1|few|TRBV19
TGTGCCAGTGAGGTACAGGGGGCATTTGGAAACACCATATATTTT
CASEVQGAFGNTIYF
>TRBJ2-1|.|.|TRBV9
TGTGCCAGCAGCACCGGGACTGGGTCTTTTGAGCAGTTCTTC
CASSTGTGSFEQFF
>TRBJ2-7|TRBD1|.|TRBV18
TGTGCCAGCTCACCACCGACCGGACAGGGTCGAGAGCAGTACTTC
CASSPPTGQGREQYF
>TRBJ1-5|.|.|TRBV30
TGTGCCTGGAGTGTAGGGAAAAATCAGCCCCAGCATTTT
CAWSVGKNQPQHF